This TCR beta chain was identified during a study of blood T cell repertoires in COVID-19. About the study: There were acute and convalescent COVID-19 samples, and they came from the United States, Italy and Spain. In each case, the material was cDNA or gDNA derived from T cells, B-cell-depleted T cells, or PBMCs.

Trimming took off 6 bases at V and 5 bases at J, with 14 bases between the two ends. This CDR3 has 14 amino acids. Germline CDR1 and CDR2: MGHRA and YSYEKL. Per the original methods: Estimates of nucleated cell counts were drawn from the amplification of reference gene primers. The repertoire was sequenced with immunoSEQ multiplex PCR; TCRdb's copy has only in-frame clones and lacks some. The D gene and trimming were derived from the DNA, and the V and J assignments and clone size from that table. The table has about 80,000 clones, around 81% seen once. The rearrangement joins TRBV4-1 to TRBJ2-1; D might be TRBD1 (6 bases). This TCR derives from a human donor in a cohort sampled during active COVID-19. Material for sequencing was peripheral blood. CDR3 in amino acids: CASRLGAEHNEQFF. The CDR3 coding sequence is TGCGCCAGCAGACTGGGGGCGGAACACAATGAGCAGTTCTTC.